This T cell receptor (beta chain) comes out of a study of T cells after yellow fever vaccination. 5'RACE template switching generated TCR cDNA, adding a universal primer site and UMIs. TCRdb reprocessed the 5' RACE reads via MiXCR and lists one record per CDR3 protein. The table lists 150,000 to 200,000 distinct CDR3 sequences, approximately 11% of them singletons. This CDR3 has 15 amino acids. Deletions cut 0 bases from V and 2 bases from J, with 10 bases between. Germline CDR1 is MNHEY and CDR2 is SMNVEV (reference sequence). This clonotype was observed at least ten times. The rearrangement joins TRBV27 to TRBJ1-2, with D unclear. The sequence was obtained from a young man who received the YFV17D yellow fever vaccine. Here the sequenced sample was CD8+ T cells sorted from PBMCs, taken 15 days after the yellow fever booster vaccination. CDR3 in amino acids: CASSLSTQANYGYTF. The CDR3 DNA follows: TGTGCCAGCAGTTTATCGACCCAAGCCAACTATGGCTACACCTTC.